A single T cell receptor beta chain is shown here with its context. The method was immunoSEQ multiplex PCR; TCRdb's version includes in-frame clones alone and lacks a portion of them. The data contain 90,000 to 120,000 clones, about 91% of them singletons. The data were obtained in a study of OX40 agonist ivuxolimab in advanced cancers. J lost 11 bases, V lost 3 bases, and 9 bases had no gene match. CDR1 is SGHTA and CDR2 is FQGNSA in the germline V gene. This CDR3 has 13 residues. The rearrangement joins TRBV7-2 to TRBJ1-1, with TRBD1 matching 7 bases. The receptor was derived from an adult with an advanced solid tumor such as melanoma, head and neck, liver or kidney cancer. This specimen was CD4+ or CD8+ T cells sorted from blood, taken in a trial of the OX40 agonist ivuxolimab. The CDR3 loop reads CASSFAGDRAAFF. The CDR3 DNA follows: TGTGCCAGCAGCTTCGCAGGTGACAGGGCCGCTTTCTTT. Variable domain in full (rest from reference TRBV7-2 and TRBJ1-1): GAGVSQSPSNKVTEKGKDVELRCDPISGHTALYWYRQSLGQGLEFLIYFQGNSAPDKSGLPSDRFSAERTGGSVSTLTIQRTQQEDSAVYLCASSFAGDRAAFFGQGTRLTVV.